This note documents a single T cell receptor (beta chain) sequence. This specimen includes other DNA sequences encoding the same CDR3. CDR3 size: 17 residues. Germline loops: CDR1 LGHNA, CDR2 YSLEER. The germline V and J ends were trimmed by 0 bases and 7 bases, with 21 bases remaining between them. The data were obtained in a study of OX40 agonist ivuxolimab in advanced cancers. Sequencing was performed with immunoSEQ multiplex PCR; in TCRdb, only in-frame clones are kept and a portion is missing. This sample yields about 6,500 clones, of which approximately 70% are seen a single time; roughly 18% belongs to the top ten.

The specimen was CD4+ or CD8+ T cells sorted from blood, collected in a trial of the OX40 agonist ivuxolimab. This clonotype was obtained from an adult with an advanced solid tumor such as melanoma, head and neck, liver or kidney cancer. The V call is TRBV4-3, the J call TRBJ2-5; no reliable D call. For the CDR3, the DNA is TGCGCCAGCAGCCAAGAATACGAGGAAGGTCCCCCAGGGACCCAGTACTTC. Its protein product is CASSQEYEEGPPGTQYF.